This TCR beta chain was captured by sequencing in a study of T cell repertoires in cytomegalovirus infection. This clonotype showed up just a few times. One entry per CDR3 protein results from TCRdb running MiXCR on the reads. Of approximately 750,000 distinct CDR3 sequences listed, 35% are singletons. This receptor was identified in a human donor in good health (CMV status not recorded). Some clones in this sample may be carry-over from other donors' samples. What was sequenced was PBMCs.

In DNA form, the CDR3 reads TGTGCCAGCAGCCCTAATATGAACACTGAAGCTTTCTTT. Translating gives CASSPNMNTEAFF. The J gene is TRBJ1-1, the V gene TRBV6-6; D gene uncertain. Trimming cost V 6 bases and J 0 bases, with 8 bases left between them. The CDR3 totals 13 residues. The V gene's germline CDR1 is MNHNY and CDR2 SVGAGI (reference sequence).